These 14 T cell receptor beta chains were sequenced from one sample in a study of shared clonotypes between healthy human individuals. The naive CD8 population came from CD45RO-negative cells selected for CCR7, without terminally differentiated effector memory CD45RA+ cells. TCRdb's table, derived via immunoSEQ multiplex PCR, lists solely in-frame clones and lacks some. The table lists over 2 million clones, just under 95% of them singletons. The sequenced material came from naive CD8+ T cells sorted from blood. The receptors were sampled from a man in his late teens or twenties in good health.

The chain uses TRBV14 and TRBJ1-1, with D possibly being TRBD1 (5 bases). V was trimmed by 2 bases and J by 1 base, leaving 8 bases between them. The CDR3 covers 14 residues. Germline V lookup: CDR1 SGHDN, CDR2 FVKESK. CDR3 residues: CASSQTRANTEAFF. For the CDR3, the DNA is TGTGCCAGCAGCCAAACCAGGGCGAACACTGAAGCTTTCTTT.

V is TRBV27 and J is TRBJ1-2; 9 nucleotides align to TRBD1. This CDR3 has 16 amino acids. Germline values: CDR1 MNHEY, CDR2 SMNVEV (reference sequence). The V gene end was trimmed by 0 bases and the J gene end by 7 bases; junction bases not matched to a gene: 9. The CDR3 nucleotides are TGTGCCAGCAGTTTATCCCCCAACACAGGGGGCGTTGGCTACACCTTC. It codes for CASSLSPNTGGVGYTF.

The chain combines TRBV14 with TRBJ1-6; D gene unclear. The CDR3 sequence is 15 residues long. The V and J ends lost 6 bases and 3 bases respectively, with 12 bases between them. CDR1 and CDR2 (germline): SGHDN, FVKESK. CDR3 coding DNA: TGTGCCAGCAGTTCCGCCTTATACTATAATTCACCCCTCCACTTT. Protein: CASSSALYYNSPLHF.

The chain uses TRBV6-5 and TRBJ1-5, with 7 bases lining up with TRBD1. The V and J ends lost 10 bases and 5 bases, in that order; junction bases with no gene match: 14. The CDR3 spans 15 residues. Germline lookup yields CDR1 MNHEY and CDR2 SVGAGI. The CDR3 is CATKQYQGVDQPQHF. In DNA, the CDR3 is TGTGCCACCAAACAATACCAGGGGGTAGATCAGCCCCAGCATTTT.

The chain's CDR3 is CASSPIGRNEKLFF. CDR3 bases: TGTGCCAGCAGCCCAATAGGTCGGAATGAAAAACTGTTTTTT. The chain couples TRBV14 to TRBJ1-4; unclear D gene. CDR1 SGHDN and CDR2 FVKESK come from the germline V gene. CDR3 size: 14 residues. Trimming took off 4 bases at V and 5 bases at J, with 11 bases between the two ends. Together with reference TRBV14 and TRBJ1-4, the CDR3 gives the full variable domain: EAGVTQFPSHSVIEKGQTVTLRCDPISGHDNLYWYRRVMGKEIKFLLHFVKESKQDESGMPNNRFLAERTGGTYSTLKVQPAELEDSGVYFCASSPIGRNEKLFFGSGTQLSVL.

This chain connects TRBV19 to TRBJ2-2; D possibly corresponds to TRBD2 (5 bases). The CDR3 runs to 12 residues. Deletions cut 7 bases from V and 5 bases from J, with 8 bases between. Germline CDR1 is LNHDA and CDR2 is SQIVND (reference sequence). CDR3 sequence (DNA): TGTGCCAGTACAGGAGGTACCGGGGAGCTGTTTTTT. As protein: CASTGGTGELFF.

The sample holds a few counts of this clone. Other DNA sequences in this specimen translate into the identical CDR3. This chain links TRBV30 with TRBJ1-1; D gene uncertain. Per germline, CDR1 GTSNPN and CDR2 SVGIG (reference sequence). The germline V and J ends were trimmed by 4 bases and 6 bases, with 12 bases remaining between them. This CDR3 contains 12 residues. The CDR3 DNA sequence: TGTGCCTGGAATCCCGGTAGACCTGAAGCTTTCTTT. Its protein is CAWNPGRPEAFF. The full variable domain, completed using reference TRBV30 and TRBJ1-1, is SQTIHQWPATLVQPVGSPLSLECTVEGTSNPNLYWYRQAAGRGLQLLFYSVGIGQISSEVPQNLSASRPQDRQFILSSKKLLLSDSGFYLCAWNPGRPEAFFGQGTRLTVV.

The chain recombines TRBV14 with TRBJ2-2, with D unclear. Per the germline V gene, CDR1 is SGHDN and CDR2 is FVKESK. Trimming pared 4 bases from V and 5 bases from J, leaving 8 bases between. This CDR3 has 13 residues. The CDR3 is CASSLFLTGELFF. The CDR3 coding sequence is TGTGCCAGCAGCCTCTTCTTGACCGGGGAGCTGTTTTTT.

This chain links TRBV11-2 with TRBJ2-4, with D perhaps assigned TRBD1 or TRBD2 (6 bases each). This CDR3 is built from 16 residues. Germline CDR1 reads SGHAT; CDR2 reads FQNNGV. V was clipped by 3 bases and J by 7 bases, with 19 bases between them. CDR3 bases: TGTGCCAGCAGCTTGGTGGGGGGCGCGGAACCGAACATTCAGTACTTC. Translating it yields CASSLVGGAEPNIQYF.

The V and J genes are TRBV6-5 and TRBJ2-7, with D possibly being TRBD1 (6 bases). The CDR3 is 15 amino acids. V was trimmed by 5 bases and J by 1 base, leaving 15 bases between them. Germline V gives CDR1 MNHEY, CDR2 SVGAGI. CDR3 DNA sequence: TGTGCCAGCAGTGGATATACGGACAGATCCTACGAGCAGTACTTC. This codes for CASSGYTDRSYEQYF.

CDR3 sequence (DNA): TGTGCCAGCAGCTTTGGACTGGAACCCATTGAGAATGAGCAGTTCTTC. Protein product: CASSFGLEPIENEQFF. The chain couples TRBV11-2 to TRBJ2-1, with D possibly being TRBD2 (5 bases). V lost 3 bases, J lost 7 bases, and 19 bases lay in between. The CDR3 covers 16 residues. Germline lookup yields CDR1 SGHAT and CDR2 FQNNGV.

This clone was recorded only once. The J gene is TRBJ1-2, the V gene TRBV14, with 12 nucleotides matching TRBD1. J gave up 6 bases and V 4 bases, and 15 bases lay outside the gene matches. CDR1 SGHDN and CDR2 FVKESK come from the germline V gene. This CDR3 is built from 18 residues. This CDR3 reads CASSRTSGQGAFRNGYTF. As DNA, the CDR3 is TGTGCCAGCAGCCGAACCTCGGGACAGGGGGCTTTTCGTAATGGCTACACCTTC.

V usage is TRBV5-6 and J usage is TRBJ1-1; possibly TRBD1 for D (5 bases). Looked up from germline, CDR1 is SGHDT and CDR2 is YYEEEE. The V end lost 4 bases, the J end lost 7 bases, and 14 bases lay between the germline ends. CDR3 length: 13 residues. The CDR3 coding sequence is TGTGCCAGCAGCCCGGGGCCGAGGGGTGAAGCTTTCTTT. Amino acids: CASSPGPRGEAFF.

The chain joins TRBV7-9 to TRBJ1-1; tentative D call: TRBD1 (6 bases). Germline CDR1 and CDR2: SEHNR and FQNEAQ (reference sequence). Trimming removed 5 bases from V and 1 base from J, with 20 bases in between. CDR3 length equals 17 residues. CDR3 amino acids: CASSPRSGAGGNTEAFF. The CDR3 DNA is TGTGCCAGCAGCCCCCGTTCGGGGGCGGGGGGGAACACTGAAGCTTTCTTT. The complete variable domain, with remaining parts taken from reference TRBV7-9 and TRBJ1-1, reads DTGVSQNPRHKITKRGQNVTFRCDPISEHNRLYWYRQTLGQGPEFLTYFQNEAQLEKSRLLSDRFSAERPKGSFSTLEIQRTEQGDSAMYLCASSPRSGAGGNTEAFFGQGTRLTVV.